This T cell receptor (beta chain) was sequenced during a study of blood T cell repertoires in COVID-19. Assay: immunoSEQ multiplex PCR; the TCRdb copy retains only in-frame clones and omits some. This table has some 200,000 clones, around 90% appearing once. Germline CDR1 SGHTA, CDR2 FQGNSA. V gave up 5 bases and J gave up 6 bases, with 7 bases separating them. This CDR3 comprises 11 residues. Participants were placed into cohorts based on the clinical history they reported. This clone was seen only a few times. The same CDR3 can be traced to other DNA sequences in this sample. The sequenced material came from PBMCs or T cells enriched from blood (not recorded which). This sequence joins TRBV7-2 and TRBJ1-1; D remains ambiguous. The TCR comes from a woman aged 25 to 45 who had recovered from COVID-19. This CDR3 reads CASSPRSEAFF. As DNA, the CDR3 is TGTGCCAGCAGCCCACGGTCTGAAGCTTTCTTT. Together with reference TRBV7-2 and TRBJ1-1, the CDR3 gives the full variable domain: GAGVSQSPSNKVTEKGKDVELRCDPISGHTALYWYRQSLGQGLEFLIYFQGNSAPDKSGLPSDRFSAERTGGSVSTLTIQRTQQEDSAVYLCASSPRSEAFFGQGTRLTVV.